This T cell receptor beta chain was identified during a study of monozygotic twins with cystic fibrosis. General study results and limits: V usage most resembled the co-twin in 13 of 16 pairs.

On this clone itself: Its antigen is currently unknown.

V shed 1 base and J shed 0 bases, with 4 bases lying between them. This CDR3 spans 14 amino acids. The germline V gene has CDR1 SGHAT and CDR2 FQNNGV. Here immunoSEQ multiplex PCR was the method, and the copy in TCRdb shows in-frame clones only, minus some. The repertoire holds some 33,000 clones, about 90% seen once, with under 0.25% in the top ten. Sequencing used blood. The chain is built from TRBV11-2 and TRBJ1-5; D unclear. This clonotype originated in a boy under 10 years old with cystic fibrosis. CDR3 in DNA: TGTGCCAGCAGCTTAGGAGTTAGCAATCAGCCCCAGCATTTT. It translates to CASSLGVSNQPQHF.